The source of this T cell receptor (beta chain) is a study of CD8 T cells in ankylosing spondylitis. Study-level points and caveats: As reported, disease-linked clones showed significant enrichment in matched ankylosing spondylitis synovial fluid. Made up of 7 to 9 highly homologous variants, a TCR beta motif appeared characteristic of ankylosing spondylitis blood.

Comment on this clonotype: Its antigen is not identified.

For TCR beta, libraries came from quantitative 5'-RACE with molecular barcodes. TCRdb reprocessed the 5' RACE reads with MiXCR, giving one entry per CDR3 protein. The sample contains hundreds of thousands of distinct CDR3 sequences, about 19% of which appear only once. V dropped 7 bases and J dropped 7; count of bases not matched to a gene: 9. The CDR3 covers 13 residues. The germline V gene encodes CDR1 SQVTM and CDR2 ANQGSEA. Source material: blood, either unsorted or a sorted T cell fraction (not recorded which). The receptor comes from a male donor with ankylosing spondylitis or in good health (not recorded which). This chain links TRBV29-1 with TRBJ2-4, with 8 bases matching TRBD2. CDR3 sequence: CSAGGGIENIQYF. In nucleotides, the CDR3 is TGCAGCGCCGGGGGGGGGATTGAGAACATTCAGTACTTC.